One sample yielded the 26 T cell receptor beta chains listed below, sequenced in a study of blood T cells in healthy people across ages. It was with a sample-barcoded 5' primer and a J-beta primer mix that a second PCR of roughly 7 to 12 cycles was run. TCRdb analysed the 5' RACE reads with MiXCR anew, one entry per CDR3 protein. The data hold roughly 1.7 million distinct CDR3 sequences, with 30% to 40% observed a single time. Specimen: blood. The receptors originated from a woman in her twenties or thirties in good health.

This clonotype was observed a handful of times. The V and J genes are TRBV29-1 and TRBJ2-1, with D unresolved. This CDR3 spans 19 amino acids. Between the trimmed V and J ends, which lost 4 bases and 2 bases, there was a span of 27 bases. Germline CDR1 and CDR2: SQVTM and ANQGSEA. The CDR3 nucleotides are TGCAGCGTTGGAGCCATGTTATCTGGTGGGGTGCGGACCTACAATGAGCAGTTCTTC. Translating gives CSVGAMLSGGVRTYNEQFF.

The V gene is TRBV5-5, the J gene TRBJ2-7, with D possibly matching TRBD2 (7 bases). CDR3 size: 16 residues. Germline CDR1 reads SGHKS; CDR2 reads YYEKEE (reference sequence). Deletions cut 6 bases from V and 4 bases from J, with 23 bases between. The CDR3 reads CASTRWGGIGTYEQYF. CDR3 DNA: TGTGCCAGCACCCGGTGGGGAGGGATTGGGACATACGAGCAGTACTTC.

This clonotype occurred a few times. The CDR3 loop is CASSLGASHNEQFF. The CDR3 DNA is TGTGCCAGCAGTTTAGGGGCCAGCCACAATGAGCAGTTCTTC. This chain connects TRBV12-3 or TRBV12-4 to TRBJ2-1; no clear D gene. V lost 1 base to trimming and J lost 5 bases, with 9 bases between them. The CDR3 consists of 14 residues.

This clonotype was detected a few times. At one end the junction does not follow the germline gene, possibly because of a read error. The chain carries TRBV12-3 or TRBV12-4 and TRBJ2-5; 11 nucleotides match TRBD2. The CDR3 loop spans 18 amino acids. The CDR3 loop reads CASRLGGLAATVQETQYF. In DNA, the CDR3 is TGTGCCAGCAGATTAGGGGGACTAGCGGCGACTGTCCAAGAGACCCAGTACTTC.

The CDR3 DNA follows: TGCAGTGCTTCACCGGGACGGATAGGATACGAGCAGTACTTC. Translated: CSASPGRIGYEQYF. V gene TRBV20-1 combines with J gene TRBJ2-7; D may correspond to TRBD1 or TRBD2 (5 bases each). The V end lost 5 bases, the J end lost 4 bases, and 18 bases lay between the germline ends. Germline loops: CDR1 DFQATT, CDR2 SNEGSKA (reference sequence). The CDR3 extends over 14 amino acids.

The chain uses TRBV3-1 and TRBJ2-5; 10 nucleotides agree with TRBD1. With 4 bases clipped from V and 5 bases from J, the junction kept 10 bases outside the gene matches. Germline CDR1 and CDR2: LGHDT and YNNKEL (reference sequence). The CDR3 consists of 16 residues. CDR3: CASSPQDRGDSETQYF. The CDR3 DNA sequence: TGTGCCAGCAGCCCCCAGGACAGGGGGGATTCGGAGACCCAGTACTTC.

The rearrangement uses TRBV20-1 and TRBJ2-7; D might be TRBD2 (7 bases). Germline CDR1 and CDR2: DFQATT and SNEGSKA (reference sequence). V lost 0 bases and J 5 bases, leaving 14 bases between the germline ends. The CDR3 is 14 amino acids. The CDR3 protein is CSARDLRGQHEQYF. The CDR3 bases are TGCAGTGCTAGAGATCTGCGGGGGCAACACGAGCAGTACTTC.

Many counts were recorded for this clonotype. The chain is built from TRBV20-1 and TRBJ2-1; D gene ambiguous. V was cut by 0 bases and J by 0 bases, with 9 bases left in between. Germline CDR1 is DFQATT and CDR2 is SNEGSKA (reference sequence). The CDR3 consists of 15 residues. The DNA of the CDR3 is TGCAGTGCTAGAGATCCCCAACGCTCCTACAATGAGCAGTTCTTC. This codes for CSARDPQRSYNEQFF.

Comments on this clonotype: Given a much more abundant clone one base away, this may be a read error. This chain joins TRBV20-1 and TRBJ1-2; no firm D call. The length of the CDR3 is 15 residues. CDR1 and CDR2 (germline): DFQATT, SNEGSKA (reference sequence). V lost 6 bases to trimming and J lost 7 bases, with 24 bases between them. In DNA form, the CDR3 reads TGCAGTGCCACCGGCAACGGCGGACTGTCTAGTGGCTACACCTTC. Residues: CSATGNGGLSSGYTF.

The chain has TRBV9 and TRBJ2-1; 8 positions agree with TRBD1. The V segment lost 1 base and the J segment 11 bases; nucleotides outside the gene matches: 8. This CDR3 is built from 14 residues. Germline lookup yields CDR1 SGDLS and CDR2 YYNGEE. This CDR3 reads CASSVSQTGGKQFF. Written as DNA, the CDR3 is TGTGCCAGCAGCGTATCCCAAACAGGGGGTAAGCAGTTCTTC.

This clonotype was picked up many times. The V and J genes are TRBV12-3 or TRBV12-4 and TRBJ2-3, with 8 bases identical to TRBD2. CDR3 length: 16 amino acids. Trimming cost V 1 base and J 0 bases; bases outside gene matches: 3. The DNA of the CDR3 is TGTGCCAGCAGTTTAGAGCCTAGCGGGAGCACAGATACGCAGTATTTT. The encoded protein is CASSLEPSGSTDTQYF.

The gene calls are TRBV4-2 and TRBJ2-1; 9 bases fit TRBD2. The trim removed 3 bases at V and 5 bases at J, leaving 2 bases unmatched. Germline-derived CDR1 and CDR2 are LGHNA and YNFKEQ. CDR3 length equals 14 residues. Written as DNA, the CDR3 is TGTGCCAGCAGCCAGGGACTAGCACACAATGAGCAGTTCTTC. Amino acids: CASSQGLAHNEQFF.

The chain links TRBV27 to TRBJ2-4, with 9 bases lining up with TRBD2. The CDR3 has 14 residues. V shed 6 bases, J shed 8 bases, and the junction held 8 bases outside the gene matches. Germline CDR1 is MNHEY and CDR2 is SMNVEV (reference sequence). CDR3 in amino acids: CASSSSGAVYIQYF. In nucleotides, the CDR3 is TGTGCCAGCAGCTCTAGCGGGGCTGTATACATTCAGTACTTC.

This chain joins TRBV4-1 and TRBJ2-3; no definite D call. V shed 0 bases and J shed 11 bases, with 9 bases lying between them. The CDR3 totals 12 residues. Germline V CDR1 and CDR2: MGHRA, YSYEKL. CDR3 nucleotide sequence: TGCGCCAGCAGCCAAGAACACAGATTGCAGTATTTT. Protein product: CASSQEHRLQYF.

This clonotype was observed a few times. The chain joins TRBV4-2 to TRBJ2-7; no reliable D call. CDR1 and CDR2 (germline): LGHNA, YNFKEQ. Between the trimmed V and J ends, which lost 0 bases and 3 bases, there was a span of 9 bases. The CDR3 totals 14 residues. Here the CDR3 reads CASSQEVHLYEQYF. In nucleotides, the CDR3 is TGTGCCAGCAGCCAAGAGGTCCACCTCTACGAGCAGTACTTC.

The rearrangement joins TRBV10-3 to TRBJ1-2; the D gene is possibly TRBD1 (5 bases). The CDR3 is 14 residues long. Trimming stripped 0 bases from V and 8 bases from J, with 13 bases between. CDR1 and CDR2 (germline): ENHRY, SYGVKD. CDR3 nucleotides: TGTGCCATCAGTGAGTCGACAGAGGGTCGGGGCTACACCTTC. Translated, it gives CAISESTEGRGYTF.

The J gene is TRBJ2-4, the V gene TRBV15; 10 positions agree with TRBD2. The CDR3 extends over 14 amino acids. Per germline, CDR1 LNHNV and CDR2 YYDKDF (reference sequence). V lost 1 base and J lost 14; bases outside the gene matches: 8. The CDR3 loop reads CATSRGTSGLGEYF. The CDR3 DNA sequence: TGTGCCACCAGCAGAGGGACTAGCGGATTGGGGGAGTACTTC.

This clonotype has only a few counts. V usage is TRBV4-1 and J usage is TRBJ2-5; 7 bases map to TRBD1. V shed 0 bases and J 6 bases; nucleotides not matched to a gene: 13. Germline CDR1 reads MGHRA; CDR2 reads YSYEKL. The CDR3 totals 17 residues. CDR3 in amino acids: CASSQERGRGLGKTQYF. As DNA, the CDR3 is TGCGCCAGCAGCCAAGAGAGAGGCAGGGGGTTAGGAAAGACCCAGTACTTC.

The rearrangement joins TRBV20-1 to TRBJ2-1; TRBD1 matches at 8 bases. Germline V gene data show CDR1 as DFQATT and CDR2 as SNEGSKA (reference sequence). The CDR3 has 14 amino acids. The CDR3 coding sequence is TGCAGAGCCACAAAGGGACAGGCCTACAATGAGCAGTTCTTC. Protein product: CRATKGQAYNEQFF.

This chain connects TRBV20-1 to TRBJ2-3, with D perhaps TRBD2 (6 bases). The germline V gene has CDR1 DFQATT and CDR2 SNEGSKA (reference sequence). Trimming cost V 4 bases and J 5 bases, with 16 bases left between them. This CDR3 comprises 14 residues. The CDR3 coding sequence is TGCAGTGCTAACAACTCGGAAGCGGGAGATACGCAGTATTTT. Its protein is CSANNSEAGDTQYF.

This clonotype has only a few counts. The J gene is TRBJ2-7, the V gene TRBV20-1, with D possibly TRBD2 on 6 matching bases. This CDR3 has 15 residues. Trimming removed 2 bases at V and 0 bases at J, with 14 bases between. CDR1 is DFQATT, CDR2 SNEGSKA, per germline (reference sequence). The CDR3 spells CSARRGLTFSYEQYF. The CDR3 DNA is TGCAGTGCTAGACGGGGACTTACTTTCTCCTACGAGCAGTACTTC.

This clonotype was seen a few times. The CDR3 region is CSALGPLGHNEQFF. CDR3 coding DNA: TGCAGTGCTCTGGGACCCCTCGGCCACAATGAGCAGTTCTTC. The chain links TRBV20-1 to TRBJ2-1; D tentatively fits TRBD1 or TRBD2 (5 bases each). This CDR3 is 14 amino acids long. Between the trimmed V and J ends, which lost 5 bases and 5 bases, there was a span of 16 bases. Germline V gene sequence: CDR1 DFQATT, CDR2 SNEGSKA (reference sequence).

The J gene is TRBJ2-1, the V gene TRBV7-2; D ambiguous. Germline V gene data show CDR1 as SGHTA and CDR2 as FQGNSA. CDR3 size: 12 residues. The V gene lost 1 base and the J gene lost 9 bases, with 7 bases spanning the gap. The DNA for the CDR3 is TGTGCCAGCAGCTTAGTGCGGCTTGAGCAGTTCTTC. Protein product: CASSLVRLEQFF.

Worth noting for this clonotype: A much larger clone lies a single base off, so this may be a read error. This chain links TRBV7-3 with TRBJ2-4; D is ambiguous. The DNA end lines up better with TRBJ2-7; the J call may be wrong. Germline assignment: CDR1 SGHTA and CDR2 FQGTGA. The CDR3 sequence is 13 residues long. Written as DNA, the CDR3 is TGTGCCAGCAGCTTTACGGACGGTTACGAGCAGTACTTC. It codes for CASSFTDGYEQYF.

The chain employs TRBV20-1 and TRBJ1-4; weak D call: TRBD1 (6 bases). The length of the CDR3 is 13 residues. From germline, CDR1 is DFQATT and CDR2 SNEGSKA (reference sequence). V was cut by 6 bases and J by 6 bases, with 14 bases left in between. In DNA, the CDR3 is TGCAGTGCCAGGCAGGGGTACGATGAAAAACTGTTTTTT. Translation gives CSARQGYDEKLFF.

This rearrangement joins TRBV4-2 to TRBJ2-6; D remains unclear. V was pared by 4 bases and J by 4 bases, with 17 bases between. The CDR3 is made up of 17 amino acids. Germline-derived CDR1 and CDR2 are LGHNA and YNFKEQ. The CDR3 DNA sequence: TGTGCCAGCAGCCTGGGCACCCTCCTCGGAGGGGCCAACGTCCTGACTTTC. It translates to CASSLGTLLGGANVLTF.